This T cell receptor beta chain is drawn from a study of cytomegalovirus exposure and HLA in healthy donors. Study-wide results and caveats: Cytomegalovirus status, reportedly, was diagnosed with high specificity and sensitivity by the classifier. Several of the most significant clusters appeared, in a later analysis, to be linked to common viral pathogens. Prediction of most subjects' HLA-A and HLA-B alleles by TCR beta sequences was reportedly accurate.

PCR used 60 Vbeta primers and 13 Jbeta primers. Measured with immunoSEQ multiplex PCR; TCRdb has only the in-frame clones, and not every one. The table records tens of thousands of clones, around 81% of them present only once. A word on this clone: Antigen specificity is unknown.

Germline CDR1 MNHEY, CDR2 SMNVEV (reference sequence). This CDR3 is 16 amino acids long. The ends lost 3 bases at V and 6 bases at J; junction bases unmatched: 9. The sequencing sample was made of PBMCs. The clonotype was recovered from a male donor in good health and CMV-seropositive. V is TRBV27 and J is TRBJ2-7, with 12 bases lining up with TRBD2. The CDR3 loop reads CASSLVLAGGPSEQYF. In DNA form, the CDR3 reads TGTGCCAGCAGTTTGGTCCTAGCGGGGGGGCCTTCCGAGCAGTACTTC.